The text below deals with one T cell receptor (beta chain). What it binds is unknown. Clones were read by immunoSEQ multiplex PCR, and TCRdb kept only the in-frame ones, dropping some. The data hold around 33,000 clones, with roughly 82% observed a single time. The CDR3 sequence is 16 residues long. The germline V gene has CDR1 SGHRS and CDR2 YFSETQ. Trimming removed 2 bases at V and 4 bases at J, with 13 bases between. The time point here: pretreatment peripheral blood. The data belong to a study of PD-L1 blockade in urothelial cancer. Study-level information: Median blood clonality was around 0.08, with 75,000 to 90,000 unique TCRs. Study-level points and caveats: Better survival was forecast by a pretreatment blood TCR clonality below the median.

Here the sequenced sample was PBMCs, taken around atezolizumab (anti-PD-L1) treatment. J is TRBJ1-6 and V is TRBV5-1; D gene uncertain. This TCR came from a man aged 55 to 70 with urothelial cancer. CDR3 protein: CASSLLGADYNSPLHF. The CDR3 DNA reads TGCGCCAGCAGCTTATTGGGAGCAGATTATAATTCACCCCTCCACTTT.